The present T cell receptor (beta chain) was sequenced within a study of early T cells in non-severe SARS-CoV-2 infection. Study overall: Sequenced bulk RNA came from whole blood that was unsorted, and chains were unpaired. General study points: Private and CD4 specificities were missed by VDJdb matching, which favored anti-spike CD8 responses.

The CDR3 extends over 12 amino acids. CDR1 is WSHSY, CDR2 SAAADI, per germline. Trimming left V 4 bases short and J 8 bases short, with 9 bases between. The TCR library protocol was used to attach unique molecular identifiers. These identifiers were attached to individual cDNA molecules. Each CDR3 protein is one row after TCRdb ran MiXCR on the 5' RACE reads. The table includes more than 95,000 distinct CDR3 sequences, 15% to 20% detected once. In this sample, this clonotype turned up a few times. What it recognizes is unknown. This clonotype was obtained from an adult who was a healthcare worker with PCR-confirmed SARS-CoV-2 infection or an uninfected control (not recorded which). Sequenced input: whole blood. The V and J genes are TRBV10-2 and TRBJ2-1, with a weak D call TRBD1 (5 bases). The CDR3 DNA reads as TGCGCCAGCAGTGGACAGTTCGATGAGCAGTTCTTC. Protein product: CASSGQFDEQFF.